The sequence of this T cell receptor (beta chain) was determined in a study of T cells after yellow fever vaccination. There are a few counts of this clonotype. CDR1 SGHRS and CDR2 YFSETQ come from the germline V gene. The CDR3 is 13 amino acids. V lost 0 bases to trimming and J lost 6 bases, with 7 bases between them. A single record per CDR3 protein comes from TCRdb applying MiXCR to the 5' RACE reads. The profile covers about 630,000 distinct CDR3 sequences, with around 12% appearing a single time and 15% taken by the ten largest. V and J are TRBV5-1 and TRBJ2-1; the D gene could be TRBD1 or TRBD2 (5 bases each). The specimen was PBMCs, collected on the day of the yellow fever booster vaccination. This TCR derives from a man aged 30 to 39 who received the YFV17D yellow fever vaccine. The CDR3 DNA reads TGCGCCAGCAGCTTGGGGGGGTTCAATGAGCAGTTCTTC. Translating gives CASSLGGFNEQFF.